A selection of T cell receptor beta chains follows, all from one sample in a study of T-cell reconstitution after alpha-beta-depleted transplantation in children. MiXCR was run by TCRdb on the PCR reads, yielding one entry per CDR3 protein. The sample shows 70,000 to 95,000 distinct CDR3 sequences, less than 20% of them seen only once. Specimen: PBMCs, mostly from graft donor cells, collected 360 days after TCRalphabeta/CD19-depleted stem cell transplant. These receptors were taken from a male patient aged 2 to 10 who had a stem cell transplant for acute lymphoblastic leukemia, so the T cells may come from the graft donor. CDR3s include the opening cysteine and the closing phenylalanine or tryptophan. The D gene is left open where the match is weak. Some rows have no size entry. The others give once, few or many, or a class for an expanded clone.

TRBJ2-1 few TRBD2 TRBV3-1 CASSQLLAASYNEQFF TGTGCCAGCAGCCAATTACTAGCGGCCTCCTACAATGAGCAGTTCTTC
TRBJ2-7 few TRBD2 TRBV20-1 CSATFGLAGYEQYF TGCAGTGCTACCTTCGGACTAGCGGGCTACGAGCAGTACTTC
TRBJ1-5 - - TRBV11-3 CASSPDPDQPQHF TGTGCCAGCAGTCCCGATCCAGATCAGCCCCAGCATTTT
TRBJ1-2 few - TRBV28 CASSLVGERPNYGYTF TGTGCCAGCAGTTTAGTCGGAGAGAGACCTAACTATGGCTACACCTTC
TRBJ2-3 few - TRBV6-1 CASSTQGEVGNTQYF TGTGCCAGCAGCACCCAAGGGGAAGTGGGGAATACGCAGTATTTT
TRBJ2-7 - - TRBV7-9 CASSSRGVPPSSYEQYF TGTGCCAGCAGCTCCCGGGGCGTACCTCCGAGCTCCTACGAGCAGTACTTC
TRBJ2-1 - TRBD2 TRBV18 CATPLAGDPNEQFF TGTGCCACCCCGCTAGCGGGAGACCCCAATGAGCAGTTCTTC
TRBJ2-1 - TRBD2 TRBV11-2 CASSLRLAGGSSYNEQFF TGTGCCAGCAGCTTACGACTAGCGGGAGGGAGCTCCTACAATGAGCAGTTCTTC
TRBJ2-1 many - TRBV12-3/TRBV12-4 CASTLWGRERYNEQFF TGTGCCAGCACCCTGTGGGGGCGGGAGAGATACAATGAGCAGTTCTTC
TRBJ2-7 medium-sized TRBD1 TRBV3-1 CASREVGQGAYEQYF TGTGCCAGCAGAGAGGTGGGACAGGGTGCCTACGAGCAGTACTTC
TRBJ2-7 few TRBD2 TRBV6-5 CASNHAVAGDNEQYF TGTGCCAGCAACCATGCGGTAGCGGGAGATAACGAGCAGTACTTC
TRBJ2-1 - TRBD2 TRBV10-3 CAIKTGTSGYNEQFF TGTGCCATCAAAACCGGGACTAGCGGTTACAATGAGCAGTTCTTC
TRBJ2-1 - TRBD2 TRBV11-2 CASIPSIGRRPADEQFF TGTGCCAGCATCCCCTCCATCGGGAGGCGCCCCGCGGATGAGCAGTTCTTC
TRBJ2-7 few - TRBV10-3 CAISESGDLSYEQYF TGTGCCATCAGTGAGTCAGGGGACTTGTCCTACGAGCAGTACTTC
TRBJ2-4 many - TRBV5-1 CASSRVTGAKNIQYF TGCGCCAGCAGCCGAGTGACAGGTGCCAAAAACATTCAGTACTTC
TRBJ2-1 few TRBD1 TRBV10-3 CAISESPFTGDNEQFF TGTGCCATCAGTGAGTCCCCCTTCACAGGGGACAATGAGCAGTTCTTC
TRBJ2-5 - TRBD2 TRBV27 CASSLYGLAGVQETQYF TGTGCCAGCAGTTTATACGGACTAGCGGGAGTTCAGGAGACCCAGTACTTC
TRBJ1-5 few TRBD1 TRBV6-5 CASSYGGTGWQPQHF TGTGCCAGCAGTTACGGGGGGACAGGGTGGCAGCCCCAGCATTTT